Shown below are 21 T cell receptor beta chains from a single sample sequenced in a study of early T cells in non-severe SARS-CoV-2 infection listed by TCRdb under 2021. Libraries were made using 5' RACE. Data came from a NextSeq 500. TCRdb ran its own pipeline on the public reads, namely fastp trimming at Q25 and MiXCR clone calling, and kept in-frame beta chains. Each CDR3 protein appears once, grouped with its most common genes and DNA. The sample data list tens of thousands of distinct CDR3 sequences, and more than 4% of these were observed just once. The top ten clonotypes cover roughly 7.3% of the sample. Material: whole blood, obtained at baseline. The receptor set was obtained from an adult who was a healthcare worker with PCR-confirmed SARS-CoV-2 infection or an uninfected control (not recorded which).

This clonotype has only a few counts. V and J are TRBV18 and TRBJ1-3, with 7 bases matching TRBD1. V shed 3 bases, J shed 4 bases, and the junction held 12 bases outside the gene matches. Germline CDR1 KGHSH, CDR2 LQKENI. CDR3 length equals 17 residues. The CDR3 DNA sequence: TGTGCCAGCTCACCGAGAACAGGGGACCAGGCCGGAAACACCATATATTTT. Its translation: CASSPRTGDQAGNTIYF.

This clonotype came up a few times. The chain couples TRBV6-5 to TRBJ1-1; TRBD1 aligns across 10 bases. Germline CDR1 MNHEY, CDR2 SVGAGI. The CDR3 loop spans 15 amino acids. Losses at the gene ends were 4 bases for V and 4 bases for J; bases not matched to a gene: 6. Here the CDR3 reads CASSLTGGASTEAFF. DNA for the CDR3: TGTGCCAGCAGTTTGACAGGGGGCGCAAGCACTGAAGCTTTCTTT.

This clonotype was seen a handful of times. The chain is built from TRBV7-8 and TRBJ1-1; D is unclear. The CDR3 spans 12 residues. Trimming cost V 0 bases and J 8 bases, with 7 bases left between them. The germline gives CDR1 SGHVS, CDR2 FQNEAQ. The CDR3 DNA is TGTGCCAGCAGCTTAGCAATGGTAGAAGCTTTCTTT. It encodes CASSLAMVEAFF.

The chain links TRBV5-1 to TRBJ1-2; 7 bases map to TRBD1. V dropped 7 bases and J dropped 8; count of bases not matched to a gene: 8. The CDR3 totals 12 residues. CDR1 is SGHRS, CDR2 YFSETQ, per germline. For the CDR3, the DNA is TGCGCCAGCGGGACCGGGACAGAAGGCTACACCTTC. Translated, it gives CASGTGTEGYTF.

This clonotype was picked up many times. The chain combines TRBV20-1 with TRBJ2-7; 7 bases match TRBD1. The J segment lost 2 bases and the V segment lost 5 bases, leaving 3 bases of the junction unmatched. Germline CDR1 DFQATT, CDR2 SNEGSKA (reference sequence). CDR3 length equals 12 residues. CDR3 in DNA: TGCAGTGCTGGACAGGAAACCTACGAGCAGTACTTC. This translates into CSAGQETYEQYF.

The sample holds a few counts of this clonotype. The J gene is TRBJ2-6, the V gene TRBV11-2; D not certain. With 0 bases removed from V and 7 bases from J, the gap between germline ends came to 13 bases. This CDR3 spans 16 amino acids. Germline values: CDR1 SGHAT, CDR2 FQNNGV. The CDR3 coding sequence is TGTGCCAGCAGCTTAGAGAGACTCCCCAGCGCCAACGTCCTGACTTTC. Residues: CASSLERLPSANVLTF.

V and J are TRBV2 and TRBJ2-3; no clear D. Germline assignment: CDR1 SNHLY and CDR2 FYNNEI. There are 14 residues in the CDR3. Trimming stripped 8 bases from V and 0 bases from J, with 12 bases between. Here the CDR3 reads CASLTRTSTDTQYF. The CDR3 bases are TGTGCCAGCCTCACGCGTACTAGCACAGATACGCAGTATTTT. The variable domain in full, completed from reference TRBV2 and TRBJ2-3, reads EPEVTQTPSHQVTQMGQEVILRCVPISNHLYFYWYRQILGQKVEFLVSFYNNEISEKSEIFDDQFSVERPDGSNFTLKIRSTKLEDSAMYFCASLTRTSTDTQYFGPGTRLTVL.

There are a few counts of this clonotype. CDR3 DNA sequence: TGTGCCAGCAGCCTAACTTTGGACAGGGGGCTAAGGGAGCAGTACTTC. It translates to CASSLTLDRGLREQYF. The chain is built from TRBV7-2 and TRBJ2-7; TRBD1 aligns across 11 bases. Unmatched junction bases numbered 13, after V lost 5 bases and J lost 7 bases. The CDR3 runs 16 residues. From germline, CDR1 is SGHTA and CDR2 FQGNSA.

This clonotype was seen at least ten times. The chain is built from TRBV6-6 and TRBJ2-2, with TRBD2 matching 7 bases. The germline gives CDR1 MNHNY, CDR2 SVGAGI (reference sequence). The CDR3 extends over 17 amino acids. The junction had 10 bases not matched to a gene; V was cut back by 2 bases and J by 4 bases. CDR3 in amino acids: CASSYAAGAPGTGELFF. The CDR3 DNA reads TGTGCCAGCAGTTACGCCGCGGGAGCCCCCGGCACCGGGGAGCTGTTTTTT.

This clonotype appeared many times. The V gene is TRBV27, the J gene TRBJ1-4, with unresolved D. The CDR3 runs 17 residues. CDR1 is MNHEY and CDR2 is SMNVEV in the germline V gene (reference sequence). Trimming took 7 bases from V and 0 from J, leaving 18 bases between them. CDR3 DNA: TGTGCCAGCAAGAGTCCCCTCGATGTTGCAACTAATGAAAAACTGTTTTTT. It encodes CASKSPLDVATNEKLFF.

This clonotype turned up a few times. The V gene is TRBV7-9, the J gene TRBJ2-7; possibly TRBD2 for D (6 bases). This CDR3 contains 12 residues. The V end was cut by 6 bases, the J end by 6 bases, with 12 bases between. Germline CDR1 is SEHNR and CDR2 is FQNEAQ (reference sequence). CDR3 sequence (DNA): TGTGCCAGCAGACCGGCCGGGGGCGAGCAGTACTTC. This sequence encodes CASRPAGGEQYF.

This chain joins TRBV19 and TRBJ1-1, with D unresolved. V was clipped by 6 bases and J by 2 bases, with 10 bases between them. The CDR3 is made up of 13 amino acids. Germline CDR1 LNHDA, CDR2 SQIVND (reference sequence). CDR3 loop: CASSTLANTEAFF. The CDR3 DNA sequence: TGTGCCAGTAGCACCCTGGCAAACACTGAAGCTTTCTTT. Using reference TRBV19 and TRBJ1-1 for the parts outside the CDR3, the full variable domain is DGGITQSPKYLFRKEGQNVTLSCEQNLNHDAMYWYRQDPGQGLRLIYYSQIVNDFQKGDIAEGYSVSREKKESFPLTVTSAQKNPTAFYLCASSTLANTEAFFGQGTRLTVV.

Ten or more counts support this clonotype. The chain is built from TRBV28 and TRBJ2-5, with 12 positions matching TRBD1. Germline loops: CDR1 MDHEN, CDR2 SYDVKM. V lost 6 bases, J lost 6 bases, and 17 bases stayed unmatched. The CDR3 extends over 18 amino acids. DNA for the CDR3: TGTGCCAGCAGGGGGACAGGGGGCGATCCTTCAGGTCCGAAGACCCAGTACTTC. Its translation is CASRGTGGDPSGPKTQYF.

This clonotype was seen a few times. The gene calls are TRBV7-9 and TRBJ2-5; no definite D call. Germline assignment: CDR1 SEHNR and CDR2 FQNEAQ (reference sequence). Trimming took 2 bases from V and 2 from J, leaving 9 bases between them. This CDR3 is built from 14 residues. The CDR3 here is CASSLPLGQETQYF. For the CDR3, the DNA is TGTGCCAGCAGCTTACCTTTGGGACAAGAGACCCAGTACTTC.

This clonotype occurred many times. The CDR3 spells CASRPSGREAEQYF. The CDR3 DNA is TGTGCCAGCAGACCTAGCGGGAGGGAGGCCGAGCAGTACTTC. The chain carries TRBV13 and TRBJ2-7, with 12 positions matching TRBD2. Trimming removed 6 bases from V and 6 bases from J; junction bases left unmatched: 6. Germline V gene sequence: CDR1 PRHDT, CDR2 FYEKMQ (reference sequence). The CDR3 covers 14 residues. The whole variable domain, filled in from reference TRBV13 and TRBJ2-7, reads AAGVIQSPRHLIKEKRETATLKCYPIPRHDTVYWYQQGPGQDPQFLISFYEKMQSDKGSIPDRFSAQQFSDYHSELNMSSLELGDSALYFCASRPSGREAEQYFGPGTRLTVT.

The table lists this clonotype with many counts. The CDR3, as DNA: TGTGCCAGCAGCACAGGGGGCTATGGCTACACCTTC. Translating it yields CASSTGGYGYTF. The chain couples TRBV7-9 to TRBJ1-2; 8 bases map to TRBD1. The CDR3 contains 12 residues. CDR1 and CDR2 from the germline V gene are SEHNR and FQNEAQ (reference sequence). The J segment lost 4 bases and the V segment lost 5 bases, leaving 0 bases of the junction unmatched.

This clonotype was detected a few times. The chain joins TRBV7-3 to TRBJ1-1; 10 bases agree with TRBD1. The CDR3 is made up of 13 amino acids. V dropped 5 bases and J dropped 8; count of bases not matched to a gene: 5. CDR1 is SGHTA and CDR2 is FQGTGA in the germline V gene. The CDR3 region is CASSQTGGYEAFF. CDR3 nucleotide sequence: TGTGCCAGCAGCCAGACAGGGGGCTACGAAGCTTTCTTT.

This clonotype was detected ten times or more. The CDR3 region has the DNA TGTGCCAGTCGCTACAAGCAGGGGTGGACCGGGGAGCTGTTTTTT. Amino acid sequence: CASRYKQGWTGELFF. The J gene is TRBJ2-2, the V gene TRBV19; D is possibly TRBD1 (6 bases). This CDR3 has 15 amino acids. The ends were cut back, 8 bases at V and 5 bases at J, with 18 bases in the middle. In germline, CDR1 is LNHDA, CDR2 SQIVND (reference sequence).

This clonotype was observed at least ten times. The chain recombines TRBV20-1 with TRBJ2-1; 13 bases align to TRBD2. Trimming took 5 bases from V and 10 from J; bases not matched to a gene: 11. The germline gives CDR1 DFQATT, CDR2 SNEGSKA (reference sequence). CDR3 size: 15 residues. In DNA form, the CDR3 reads TGCAGTGCTTGGGGACTAGCGGGACCTTATGACGAGCAGTTCTTC. It translates to CSAWGLAGPYDEQFF.

In its sample, this clonotype was seen a few times. The rearrangement joins TRBV28 to TRBJ2-7; no clear D. Germline loops: CDR1 MDHEN, CDR2 SYDVKM. With 3 bases removed from V and 5 bases from J, the gap between germline ends came to 5 bases. The CDR3 runs to 11 residues. CDR3 bases: TGTGCCAGCAGTTTCGTCCACGAGCAGTACTTC. This sequence encodes CASSFVHEQYF.

With respect to this clonotype: A much more abundant neighbour one base away suggests this may be a read error. The gene calls are TRBV3-1 and TRBJ1-2; D is perhaps TRBD1 (5 bases). Germline CDR1 reads LGHDT; CDR2 reads YNNKEL (reference sequence). The CDR3 runs 18 residues. CDR3 in DNA: TGTGCCAGCGGCCAAGATTCTCTGGGGACGGACTTCTCCTATGGCTACACCTTC. It encodes CASGQDSLGTDFSYGYTF.